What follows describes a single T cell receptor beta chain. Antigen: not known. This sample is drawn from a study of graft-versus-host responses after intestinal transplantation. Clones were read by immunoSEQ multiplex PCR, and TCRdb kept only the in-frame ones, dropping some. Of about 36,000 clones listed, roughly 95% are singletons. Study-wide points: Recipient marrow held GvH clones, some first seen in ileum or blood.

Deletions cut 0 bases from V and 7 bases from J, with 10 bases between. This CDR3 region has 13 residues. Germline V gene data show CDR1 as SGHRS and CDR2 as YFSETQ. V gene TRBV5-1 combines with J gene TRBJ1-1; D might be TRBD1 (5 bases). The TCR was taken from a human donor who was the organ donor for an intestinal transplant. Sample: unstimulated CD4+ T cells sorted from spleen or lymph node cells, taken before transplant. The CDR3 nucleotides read TGCGCCAGCAGCTTGGATTGGGGGTTTGAAGCTTTCTTT. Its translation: CASSLDWGFEAFF.